Following are 18 T cell receptor beta chains from one sample sequenced in a study of blood T cell repertoires in COVID-19 (dated by TCRdb to the early 2020s). Libraries were prepared through the immunoSEQ multiplex PCR assay. Not all clones reach the TCRdb copy of this immuneACCESS table, which keeps in-frame sequences only. Checked studies attribute under half of the gap to unresolved V genes and leave the rest unexplained. Recorded for this sample are some 80,000 clones; roughly four fifths of them occurred a single time. Clones ranked in the top ten supply around 21% of the sample. Source material: peripheral blood. The source is a woman of 80 years or more with active or convalescent COVID-19.

This chain connects TRBV9 to TRBJ1-2; D gene unclear. Germline V gene lookup returns CDR1 SGDLS and CDR2 YYNGEE. This CDR3 has 15 amino acids. Trimming pared 4 bases from V and 0 bases from J, leaving 13 bases between. CDR3 sequence (DNA): TGTGCCAGCAGCCCCCGCGCGGATGCTAACTATGGCTACACCTTC. It codes for CASSPRADANYGYTF.

V usage is TRBV7-6 and J usage is TRBJ2-5, with TRBD1 matching over 10 bases. Germline-derived CDR1 and CDR2 are SGHVS and FNYEAQ. J lost 5 bases, V lost 5 bases, and 8 bases had no gene match. The CDR3 loop spans 15 amino acids. CDR3 protein: CASSAEGQGRETQYF. CDR3 coding DNA: TGTGCCAGCAGCGCTGAGGGACAGGGGCGGGAGACCCAGTACTTC.

CDR3 bases: TGTGCCAGCAGCTTTTATAGGAGCTCTGGAAACACCATATATTTT. It yields the protein CASSFYRSSGNTIYF. V usage is TRBV11-2 and J usage is TRBJ1-3, with D hard to call. CDR3 length: 15 amino acids. In germline, CDR1 is SGHAT, CDR2 FQNNGV. Trimming removed 3 bases from V and 0 bases from J, with 9 bases in between.

The genes are TRBV27 and TRBJ1-4, with 7 bases that match TRBD1. V shed 3 bases and J 7 bases; nucleotides not matched to a gene: 5. Germline-derived CDR1 and CDR2 are MNHEY and SMNVEV (reference sequence). The CDR3 contains 14 residues. DNA of the CDR3: TGTGCCAGCAGTTTTTTATCAGGGGGTGAAAAACTGTTTTTT. Protein product: CASSFLSGGEKLFF.

The chain joins TRBV5-1 to TRBJ2-2; 8 bases are shared with TRBD1. Trimming cost V 0 bases and J 8 bases; bases outside gene matches: 6. The length of the CDR3 is 15 residues. Germline V gene data show CDR1 as SGHRS and CDR2 as YFSETQ. CDR3 bases: TGCGCCAGCAGCTTGGCACCTCAGGGGGCTGGGGAGCTGTTTTTT. Translation gives CASSLAPQGAGELFF. The full variable domain, completed using reference TRBV5-1 and TRBJ2-2, is KAGVTQTPRYLIKTRGQQVTLSCSPISGHRSVSWYQQTPGQGLQFLFEYFSETQRNKGNFPGRFSGRQFSNSRSEMNVSTLELGDSALYLCASSLAPQGAGELFFGEGSRLTVL.

The chain couples TRBV2 to TRBJ2-7, with 8 bases fitting TRBD2. Trimming removed 4 bases from V and 6 bases from J; junction bases left unmatched: 5. The CDR3 spans 13 residues. Germline lookup yields CDR1 SNHLY and CDR2 FYNNEI. CDR3 DNA: TGTGCCAGCAGTGGGCGGGGGGCTGGCGAGCAGTACTTC. The encoded protein is CASSGRGAGEQYF. The entire variable domain, with the rest obtained from reference TRBV2 and TRBJ2-7, is as follows: EPEVTQTPSHQVTQMGQEVILRCVPISNHLYFYWYRQILGQKVEFLVSFYNNEISEKSEIFDDQFSVERPDGSNFTLKIRSTKLEDSAMYFCASSGRGAGEQYFGPGTRLTVT.

This chain connects TRBV5-4 to TRBJ2-6; perhaps TRBD1 as D (6 bases). Trimming stripped 4 bases from V and 0 bases from J, with 11 bases between. CDR3 size: 16 residues. Per germline, CDR1 SGHNT and CDR2 YYREEE (reference sequence). In DNA, the CDR3 is TGTGCCAGCAGCCGTAACAGGGTCTCTGGGGCCAACGTCCTGACTTTC. Its protein product is CASSRNRVSGANVLTF.

This clone was picked up one time. The CDR3 bases are TGTGCCAGCAGTTTAACCAGGGACTCCTACGAGCAGTACTTC. Protein product: CASSLTRDSYEQYF. V is TRBV6-2 or TRBV6-3 and J is TRBJ2-7, with D maybe TRBD1 (5 bases). Germline V gene sequence: CDR1 MNHEY, CDR2 SVGEGT. The V end was cut by 4 bases, the J end by 0 bases, with 10 bases between. CDR3 length: 14 residues.

This chain joins TRBV7-3 and TRBJ1-2, with 9 positions matching TRBD1. Germline values: CDR1 SGHTA, CDR2 FQGTGA. The CDR3 extends over 15 amino acids. V lost 2 bases to trimming and J lost 4 bases; unmatched junction nucleotides: 5. The CDR3 loop reads CASSLGGQGFYGYTF. The CDR3 DNA is TGTGCCAGCAGCTTAGGGGGACAGGGTTTCTATGGCTACACCTTC. The whole variable domain, filled in from reference TRBV7-3 and TRBJ1-2, reads GAGVSQTPSNKVTEKGKYVELRCDPISGHTALYWYRQSLGQGPEFLIYFQGTGAADDSGLPNDRFFAVRPEGSVSTLKIQRTERGDSAVYLCASSLGGQGFYGYTFGSGTRLTVV.

This chain connects TRBV3-1 (or the pseudogene TRBV3-2) to TRBJ2-5; 9 nucleotides align to TRBD2. Trimming at V came to 6 bases and at J to 2 bases, leaving 16 bases not matched to a gene. This CDR3 is built from 18 residues. Germline values: CDR1 LGHDT, CDR2 YNNKEL (reference sequence). The CDR3 DNA sequence: TGTGCCAGCAGTGAGCGGGGGGCCTTAGCGCGTCGGCAAGAGACCCAGTACTTC. Translating it yields CASSERGALARRQETQYF.

This chain links TRBV4-3 with TRBJ1-4; TRBD1 is a possible D gene (6 bases). V was shortened by 3 bases and J by 7 bases, with 9 bases between the two germline ends. The CDR3 length is 13 residues. The V gene's germline CDR1 is LGHNA and CDR2 YSLEER. CDR3 protein: CASSQVQGEKLFF. The CDR3 DNA is TGCGCCAGCAGCCAGGTACAGGGTGAAAAACTGTTTTTT.

The CDR3 DNA follows: TGTGCCAGCAGCCCCCCCGGGACAGCTAATTCACCCCTCCACTTT. Protein product: CASSPPGTANSPLHF. The chain uses TRBV28 and TRBJ1-6, with 7 bases aligning to TRBD1. This CDR3 has 15 residues. Germline CDR1 is MDHEN and CDR2 is SYDVKM. V lost 6 bases to trimming and J lost 6 bases; unmatched junction nucleotides: 8.

The chain is built from TRBV27 and TRBJ1-3, with D perhaps TRBD1 (6 bases). Deletions cut 0 bases from V and 2 bases from J, with 11 bases between. The CDR3 consists of 16 residues. CDR1 and CDR2 (germline): MNHEY, SMNVEV (reference sequence). The CDR3 reads CASSLSRTAAGNTIYF. The CDR3 DNA reads TGTGCCAGCAGTTTATCCAGGACAGCGGCTGGAAACACCATATATTTT.

The rearrangement joins TRBV6-2 or TRBV6-3 to TRBJ2-1; TRBD2 aligns across 11 bases. Germline-derived CDR1 and CDR2 are MNHEY and SVGEGT. This CDR3 is built from 16 residues. V trimming: 6 bases; J trimming: 2 bases; junction bases outside the gene matches: 6. CDR3 sequence: CASSHGTSGTYNEQFF. CDR3 nucleotide sequence: TGTGCCAGCAGCCACGGGACTAGCGGTACCTACAATGAGCAGTTCTTC.

The gene calls are TRBV2 and TRBJ1-6; TRBD1 is a possible D gene (5 bases). This CDR3 spans 15 amino acids. V shed 6 bases and J shed 0 bases, with 9 bases lying between them. CDR1 is SNHLY and CDR2 is FYNNEI in the germline V gene. The CDR3 DNA is TGTGCCAGCAGCAGGGATAGCTCCTATAATTCACCCCTCCACTTT. It is translated as CASSRDSSYNSPLHF.

The chain has TRBV18 and TRBJ2-3, with TRBD2 matching 13 bases. This CDR3 spans 15 amino acids. V lost 6 bases, J lost 8 bases, and 8 bases stayed unmatched. Germline V lookup: CDR1 KGHSH, CDR2 LQKENI. CDR3 sequence: CASSDTSGGAATQYF. In DNA form, the CDR3 reads TGTGCCAGCTCGGACACTAGCGGGGGGGCTGCTACGCAGTATTTT.

The chain links TRBV4-1 to TRBJ2-5, with a possible D match to TRBD2 (6 bases). This CDR3 contains 13 residues. The germline V gene encodes CDR1 MGHRA and CDR2 YSYEKL. The V end lost 1 base, the J end lost 6 bases, and 9 bases lay between the germline ends. CDR3 in DNA: TGCGCCAGCAGCCAAGTGGAGGGAAAGACCCAGTACTTC. As protein: CASSQVEGKTQYF.

There are a few counts of this clone. The V and J genes are TRBV24-1 and TRBJ1-2; unclear D gene. CDR3 length equals 14 residues. V shed 4 bases and J shed 7 bases, with 15 bases lying between them. CDR1 KGHDR and CDR2 SFDVKD come from the germline V gene. The CDR3 here is CATSDRGAFGGYTF. Written as DNA, the CDR3 is TGTGCCACCAGTGACCGGGGAGCCTTTGGTGGCTACACCTTC.